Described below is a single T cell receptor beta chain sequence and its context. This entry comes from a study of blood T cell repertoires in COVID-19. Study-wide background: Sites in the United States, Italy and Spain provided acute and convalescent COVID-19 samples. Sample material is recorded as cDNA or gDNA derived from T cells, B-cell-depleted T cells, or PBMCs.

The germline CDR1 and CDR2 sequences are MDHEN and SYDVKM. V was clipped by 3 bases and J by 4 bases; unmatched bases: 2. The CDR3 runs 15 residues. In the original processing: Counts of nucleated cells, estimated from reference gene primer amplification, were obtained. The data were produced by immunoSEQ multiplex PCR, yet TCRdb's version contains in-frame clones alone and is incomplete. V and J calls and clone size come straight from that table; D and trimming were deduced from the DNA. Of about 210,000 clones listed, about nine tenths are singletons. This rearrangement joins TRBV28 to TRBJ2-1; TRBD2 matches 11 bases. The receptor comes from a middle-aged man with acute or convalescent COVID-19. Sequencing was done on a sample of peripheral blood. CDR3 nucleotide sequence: TGTGCCAGCAGTTTGCCTAGCGGGAGGTACAATGAGCAGTTCTTC. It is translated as CASSLPSGRYNEQFF. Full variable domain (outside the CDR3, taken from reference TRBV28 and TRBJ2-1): DVKVTQSSRYLVKRTGEKVFLECVQDMDHENMFWYRQDPGLGLRLIYFSYDVKMKEKGDIPEGYSVSREKKERFSLILESASTNQTSMYLCASSLPSGRYNEQFFGPGTRLTVL.